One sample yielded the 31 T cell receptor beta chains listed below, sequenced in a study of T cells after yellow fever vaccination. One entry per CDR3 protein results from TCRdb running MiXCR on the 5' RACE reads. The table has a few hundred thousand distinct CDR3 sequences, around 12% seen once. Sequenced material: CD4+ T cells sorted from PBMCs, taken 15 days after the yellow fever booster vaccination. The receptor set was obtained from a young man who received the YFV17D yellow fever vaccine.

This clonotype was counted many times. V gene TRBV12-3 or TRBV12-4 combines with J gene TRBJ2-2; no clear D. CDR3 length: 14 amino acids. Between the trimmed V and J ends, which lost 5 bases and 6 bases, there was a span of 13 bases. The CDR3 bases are TGTGCCAGCAGTCTGGACCGTGGAGCCGGGGAGCTGTTTTTT. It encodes CASSLDRGAGELFF.

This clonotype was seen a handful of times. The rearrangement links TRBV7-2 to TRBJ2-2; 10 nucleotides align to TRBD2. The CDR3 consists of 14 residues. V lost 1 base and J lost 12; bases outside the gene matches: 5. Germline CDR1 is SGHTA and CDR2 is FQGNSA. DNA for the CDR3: TGTGCCAGCAGCTTAGTTGGGACTAGCGATAAGCTGTTTTTT. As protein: CASSLVGTSDKLFF.

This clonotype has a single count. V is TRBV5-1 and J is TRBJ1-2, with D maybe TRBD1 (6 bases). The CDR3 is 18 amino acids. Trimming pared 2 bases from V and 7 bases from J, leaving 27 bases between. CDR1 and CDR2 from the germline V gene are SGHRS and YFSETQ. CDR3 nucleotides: TGCGCCAGCAGCTTTCATTATGCGCAGGGGATCAGGACTCGTGGCTACACCTTC. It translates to CASSFHYAQGIRTRGYTF. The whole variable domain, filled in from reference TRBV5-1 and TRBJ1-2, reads KAGVTQTPRYLIKTRGQQVTLSCSPISGHRSVSWYQQTPGQGLQFLFEYFSETQRNKGNFPGRFSGRQFSNSRSEMNVSTLELGDSALYLCASSFHYAQGIRTRGYTFGSGTRLTVV.

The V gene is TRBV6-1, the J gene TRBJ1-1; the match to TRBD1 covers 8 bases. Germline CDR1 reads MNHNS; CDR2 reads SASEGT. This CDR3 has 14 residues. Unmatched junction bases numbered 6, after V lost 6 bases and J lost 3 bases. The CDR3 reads CASRRTGWDTEAFF. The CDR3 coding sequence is TGTGCCAGCAGGCGGACAGGGTGGGACACTGAAGCTTTCTTT.

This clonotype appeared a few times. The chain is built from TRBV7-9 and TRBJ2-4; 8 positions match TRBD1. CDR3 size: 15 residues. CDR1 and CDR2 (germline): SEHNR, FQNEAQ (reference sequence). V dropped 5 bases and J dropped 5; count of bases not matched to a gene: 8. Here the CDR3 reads CASSPPGTGENIQYF. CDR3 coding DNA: TGTGCCAGCAGCCCGCCCGGGACAGGAGAAAACATTCAGTACTTC.

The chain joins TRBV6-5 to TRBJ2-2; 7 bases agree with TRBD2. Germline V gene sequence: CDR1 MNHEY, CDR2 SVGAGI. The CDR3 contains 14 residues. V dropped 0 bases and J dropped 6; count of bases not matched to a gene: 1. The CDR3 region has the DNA TGTGCCAGCAGTTACTCGGGGGGGTCCGGGGAGCTGTTTTTT. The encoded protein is CASSYSGGSGELFF.

The CDR3 loop is CARSTGKNIQYF. The DNA of the CDR3 is TGCGCCAGATCCACAGGGAAAAACATTCAGTACTTC. This rearrangement joins TRBV5-1 to TRBJ2-4; TRBD1 is a possible D gene (6 bases). Germline CDR1 SGHRS, CDR2 YFSETQ. CDR3 length: 12 amino acids. V was pared by 8 bases and J by 4 bases, with 10 bases between.

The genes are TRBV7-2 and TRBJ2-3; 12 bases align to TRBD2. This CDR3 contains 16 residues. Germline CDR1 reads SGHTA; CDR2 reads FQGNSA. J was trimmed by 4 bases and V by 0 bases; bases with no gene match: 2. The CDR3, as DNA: TGTGCCAGCAGCTTAGCGGCTAGCGGGGGGGCAGATACGCAGTATTTT. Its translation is CASSLAASGGADTQYF.

The CDR3 DNA is TGCGCCAGCAGTGAGTACAGACCCTACGAGCAGTACGTC. Translation: CASSEYRPYEQYV. The rearrangement joins TRBV10-2 to TRBJ2-7; D unclear. The length of the CDR3 is 13 residues. Germline V gene lookup returns CDR1 WSHSY and CDR2 SAAADI. With 1 base removed from V and 2 bases from J, the gap between germline ends came to 6 bases.

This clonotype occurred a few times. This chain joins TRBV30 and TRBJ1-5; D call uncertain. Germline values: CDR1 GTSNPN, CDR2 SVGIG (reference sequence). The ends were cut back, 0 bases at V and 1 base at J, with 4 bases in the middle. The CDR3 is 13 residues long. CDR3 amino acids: CAWSVESNQPQHF. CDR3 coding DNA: TGTGCCTGGAGTGTAGAGAGCAATCAGCCCCAGCATTTT. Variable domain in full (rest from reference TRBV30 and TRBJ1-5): SQTIHQWPATLVQPVGSPLSLECTVEGTSNPNLYWYRQAAGRGLQLLFYSVGIGQISSEVPQNLSASRPQDRQFILSSKKLLLSDSGFYLCAWSVESNQPQHFGDGTRLSIL.

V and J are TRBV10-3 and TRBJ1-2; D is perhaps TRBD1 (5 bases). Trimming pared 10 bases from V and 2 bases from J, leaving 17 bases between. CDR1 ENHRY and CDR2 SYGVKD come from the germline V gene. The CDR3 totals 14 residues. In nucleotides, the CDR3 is TGTGCCACCCTGACGGCACAGGACAACTATGGCTACACCTTC. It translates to CATLTAQDNYGYTF.

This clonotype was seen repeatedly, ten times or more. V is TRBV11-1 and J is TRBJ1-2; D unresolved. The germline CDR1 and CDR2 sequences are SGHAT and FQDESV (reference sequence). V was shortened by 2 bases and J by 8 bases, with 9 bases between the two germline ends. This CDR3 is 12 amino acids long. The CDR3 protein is CASSLWREGYTF. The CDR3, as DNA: TGTGCCAGCAGCTTATGGAGAGAGGGCTACACCTTC.

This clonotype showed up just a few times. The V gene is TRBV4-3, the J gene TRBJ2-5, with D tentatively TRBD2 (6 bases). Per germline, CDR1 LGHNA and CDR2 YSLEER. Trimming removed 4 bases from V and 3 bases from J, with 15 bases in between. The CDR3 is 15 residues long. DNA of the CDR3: TGCGCCAGCAGCCCGCTGGCGGGGTCTGAAGAGACCCAGTACTTC. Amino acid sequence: CASSPLAGSEETQYF.

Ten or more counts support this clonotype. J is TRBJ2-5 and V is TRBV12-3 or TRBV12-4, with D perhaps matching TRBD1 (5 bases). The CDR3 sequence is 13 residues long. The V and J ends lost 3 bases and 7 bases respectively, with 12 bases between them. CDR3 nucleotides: TGTGCCAGCAGTTTGGGGCTGAAGGGGACCCAGTACTTC. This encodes CASSLGLKGTQYF.

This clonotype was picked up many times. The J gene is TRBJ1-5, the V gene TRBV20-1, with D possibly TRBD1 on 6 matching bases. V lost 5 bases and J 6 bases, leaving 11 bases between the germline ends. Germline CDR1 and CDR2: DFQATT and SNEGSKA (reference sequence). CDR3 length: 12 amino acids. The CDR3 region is CSAPGEAQPQHF. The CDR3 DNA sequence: TGCAGTGCTCCAGGGGAGGCTCAGCCCCAGCATTTT.

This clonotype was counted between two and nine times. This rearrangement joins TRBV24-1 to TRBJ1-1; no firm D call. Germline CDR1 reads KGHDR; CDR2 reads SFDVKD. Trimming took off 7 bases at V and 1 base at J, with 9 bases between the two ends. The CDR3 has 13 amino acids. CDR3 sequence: CATSGPGNTEAFF. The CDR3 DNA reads TGTGCCACCAGCGGCCCGGGGAACACTGAAGCTTTCTTT.

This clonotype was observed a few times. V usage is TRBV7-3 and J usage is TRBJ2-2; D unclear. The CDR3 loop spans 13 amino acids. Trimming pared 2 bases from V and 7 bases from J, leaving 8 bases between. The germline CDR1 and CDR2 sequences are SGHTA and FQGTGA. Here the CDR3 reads CASSLYENGELFF. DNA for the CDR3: TGTGCCAGCAGCTTATATGAGAACGGGGAGCTGTTTTTT.

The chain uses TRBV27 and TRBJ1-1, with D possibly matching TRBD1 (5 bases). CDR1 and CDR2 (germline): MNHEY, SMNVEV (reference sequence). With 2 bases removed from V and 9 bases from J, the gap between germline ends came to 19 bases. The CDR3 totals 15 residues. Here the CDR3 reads CASSLRGPPTGKAFF. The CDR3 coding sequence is TGTGCCAGCAGTTTACGGGGCCCACCTACGGGGAAAGCTTTCTTT.

The CDR3 DNA is TGTGCCAGCAGCTCGGGGGTCCTAGCGGGGGCAATCAATGAGCAGTTCTTC. Its protein product is CASSSGVLAGAINEQFF. This chain uses TRBV7-2 with TRBJ2-1; 10 bases match TRBD2. Trimming took 4 bases from V and 6 from J; bases not matched to a gene: 12. Germline CDR1 SGHTA, CDR2 FQGNSA. The CDR3 extends over 17 amino acids.

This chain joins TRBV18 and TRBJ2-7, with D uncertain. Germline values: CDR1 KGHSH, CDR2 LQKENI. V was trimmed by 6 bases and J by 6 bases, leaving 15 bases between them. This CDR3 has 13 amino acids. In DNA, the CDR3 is TGTGCCAGCTCTCCAGAAGACGGGCGCGAGCAGTACGTC. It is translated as CASSPEDGREQYV.

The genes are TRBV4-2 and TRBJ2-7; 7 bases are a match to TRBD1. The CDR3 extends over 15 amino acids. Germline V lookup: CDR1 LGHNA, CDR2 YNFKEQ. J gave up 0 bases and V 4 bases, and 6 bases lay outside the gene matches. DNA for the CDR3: TGTGCCAGCAGCCCCGGGACAGAGAGCTCCTACGAGCAGTACGTC. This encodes CASSPGTESSYEQYV.

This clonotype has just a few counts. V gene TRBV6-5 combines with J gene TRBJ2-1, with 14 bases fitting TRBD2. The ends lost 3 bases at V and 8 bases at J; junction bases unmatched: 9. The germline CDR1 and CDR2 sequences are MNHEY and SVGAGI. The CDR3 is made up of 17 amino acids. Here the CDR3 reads CASSYSPTSGGVDEQFF. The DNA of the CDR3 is TGTGCCAGCAGTTATTCTCCGACTAGCGGGGGGGTCGATGAGCAGTTCTTC.

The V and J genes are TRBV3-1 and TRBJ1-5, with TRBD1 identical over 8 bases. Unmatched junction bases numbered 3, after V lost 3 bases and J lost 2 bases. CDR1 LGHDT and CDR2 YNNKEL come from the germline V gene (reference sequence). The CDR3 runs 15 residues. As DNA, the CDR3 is TGTGCCAGCAGCCACGGGGGACAGGGCAATCAGCCCCAGCATTTT. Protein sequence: CASSHGGQGNQPQHF.

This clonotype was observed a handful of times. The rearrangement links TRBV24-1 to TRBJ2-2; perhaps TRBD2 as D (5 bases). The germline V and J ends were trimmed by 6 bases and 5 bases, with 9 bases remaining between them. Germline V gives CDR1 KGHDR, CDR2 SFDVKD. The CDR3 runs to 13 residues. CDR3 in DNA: TGTGCCACCAGTTTATCGGGGACCGGGGAGCTGTTTTTT. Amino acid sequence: CATSLSGTGELFF.

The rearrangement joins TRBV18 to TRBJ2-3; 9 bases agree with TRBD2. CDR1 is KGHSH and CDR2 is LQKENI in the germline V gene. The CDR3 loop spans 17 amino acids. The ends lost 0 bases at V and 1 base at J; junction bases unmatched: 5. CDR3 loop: CASSPPVGGGGTDTQYF. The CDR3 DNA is TGTGCCAGCTCACCACCGGTGGGCGGGGGGGGCACAGATACGCAGTATTTT.

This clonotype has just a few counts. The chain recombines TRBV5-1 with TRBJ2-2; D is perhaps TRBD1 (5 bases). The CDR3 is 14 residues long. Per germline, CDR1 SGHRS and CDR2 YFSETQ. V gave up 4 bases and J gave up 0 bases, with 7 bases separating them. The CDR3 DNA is TGCGCCAGCAGCGGGGCCACGAACACCGGGGAGCTGTTTTTT. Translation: CASSGATNTGELFF.

The CDR3 DNA follows: TGTGCCAGCAGTGAAGCGCTTGGGTTTTTTTTGTCAGGGGGCCGAGAAGGGGCCGGGGAGCTGTTTTTT. Protein product: CASSEALGFFLSGGREGAGELFF. V usage is TRBV2 and J usage is TRBJ2-2; TRBD1 aligns across 8 bases. The CDR3 spans 23 residues. The junction had 27 bases not matched to a gene; V was cut back by 0 bases and J by 6 bases. The germline CDR1 and CDR2 sequences are SNHLY and FYNNEI.

The chain's CDR3 is CASSEARRATQYF. In DNA, the CDR3 is TGTGCCAGCAGTGAAGCCAGACGGGCGACCCAGTACTTC. The rearrangement joins TRBV6-1 to TRBJ2-5; no reliable D call. The V gene's germline CDR1 is MNHNS and CDR2 SASEGT. There are 13 residues in the CDR3. Trimming took off 0 bases at V and 7 bases at J, with 9 bases between the two ends.

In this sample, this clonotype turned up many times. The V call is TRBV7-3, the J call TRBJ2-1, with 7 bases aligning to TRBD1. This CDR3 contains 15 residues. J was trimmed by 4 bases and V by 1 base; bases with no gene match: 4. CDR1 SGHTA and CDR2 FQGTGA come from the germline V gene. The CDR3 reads CASSLNGQEYNEQFF. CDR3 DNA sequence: TGTGCCAGCAGCTTAAACGGACAGGAGTACAATGAGCAGTTCTTC.

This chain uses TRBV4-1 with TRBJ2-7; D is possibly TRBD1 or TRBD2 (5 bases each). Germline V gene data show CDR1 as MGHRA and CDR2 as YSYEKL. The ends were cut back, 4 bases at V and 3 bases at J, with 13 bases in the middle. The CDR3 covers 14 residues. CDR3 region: CASSRPGPSYEQYF. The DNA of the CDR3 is TGCGCCAGCAGCCGGCCGGGACCGAGCTACGAGCAGTACTTC.

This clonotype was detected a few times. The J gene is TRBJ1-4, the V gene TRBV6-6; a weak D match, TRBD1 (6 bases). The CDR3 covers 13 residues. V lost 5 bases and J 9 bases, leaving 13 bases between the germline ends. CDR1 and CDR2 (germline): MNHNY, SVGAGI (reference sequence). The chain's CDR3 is CASSGGPTQKLFF. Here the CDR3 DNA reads TGTGCCAGCAGTGGGGGGCCTACACAAAAACTGTTTTTT.